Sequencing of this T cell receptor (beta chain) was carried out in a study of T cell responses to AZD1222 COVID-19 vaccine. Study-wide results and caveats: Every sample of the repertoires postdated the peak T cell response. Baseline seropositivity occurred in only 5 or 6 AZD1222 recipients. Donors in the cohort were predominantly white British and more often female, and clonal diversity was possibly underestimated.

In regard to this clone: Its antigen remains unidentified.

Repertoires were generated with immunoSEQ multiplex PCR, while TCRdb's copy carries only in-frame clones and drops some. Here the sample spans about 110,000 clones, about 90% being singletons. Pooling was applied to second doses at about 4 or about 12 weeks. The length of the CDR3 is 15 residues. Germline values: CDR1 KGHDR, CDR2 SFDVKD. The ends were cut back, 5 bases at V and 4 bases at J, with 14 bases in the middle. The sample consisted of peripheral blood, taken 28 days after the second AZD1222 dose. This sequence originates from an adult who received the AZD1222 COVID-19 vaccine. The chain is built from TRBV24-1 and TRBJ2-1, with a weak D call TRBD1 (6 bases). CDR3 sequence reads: CATSVGRGLYNEQFF. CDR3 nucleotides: TGTGCCACCAGTGTAGGCAGGGGCTTATACAATGAGCAGTTCTTC.